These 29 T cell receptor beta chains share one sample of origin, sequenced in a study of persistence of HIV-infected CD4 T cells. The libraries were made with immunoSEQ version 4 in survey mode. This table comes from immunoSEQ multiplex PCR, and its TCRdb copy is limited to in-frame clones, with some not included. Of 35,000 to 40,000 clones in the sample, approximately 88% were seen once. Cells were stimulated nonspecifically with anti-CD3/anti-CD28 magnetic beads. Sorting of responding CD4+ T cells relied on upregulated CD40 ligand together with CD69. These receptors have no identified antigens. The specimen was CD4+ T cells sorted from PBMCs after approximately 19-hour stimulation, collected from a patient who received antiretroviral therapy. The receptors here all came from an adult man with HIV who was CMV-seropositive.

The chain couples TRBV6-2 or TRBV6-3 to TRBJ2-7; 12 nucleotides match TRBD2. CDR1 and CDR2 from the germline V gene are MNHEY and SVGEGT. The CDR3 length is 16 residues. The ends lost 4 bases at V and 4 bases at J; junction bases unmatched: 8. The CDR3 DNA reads TGTGCCAGCAGTTCCCCGACTAGCGGGAGTACGTACGAGCAGTACTTC. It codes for CASSSPTSGSTYEQYF.

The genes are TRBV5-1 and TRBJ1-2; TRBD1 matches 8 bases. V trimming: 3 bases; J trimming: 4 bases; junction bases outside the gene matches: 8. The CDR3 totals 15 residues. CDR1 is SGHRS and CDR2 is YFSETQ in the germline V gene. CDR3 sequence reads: CASSYDQGARYGYTF. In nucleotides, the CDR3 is TGCGCCAGCAGCTACGATCAGGGGGCCCGCTATGGCTACACCTTC.

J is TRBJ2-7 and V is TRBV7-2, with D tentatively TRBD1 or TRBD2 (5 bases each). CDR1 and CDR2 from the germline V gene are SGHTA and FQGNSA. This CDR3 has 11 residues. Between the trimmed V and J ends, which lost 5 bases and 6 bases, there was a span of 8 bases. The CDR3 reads CASSTGTEQYF. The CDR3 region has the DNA TGTGCCAGCAGCACGGGGACCGAGCAGTACTTC.

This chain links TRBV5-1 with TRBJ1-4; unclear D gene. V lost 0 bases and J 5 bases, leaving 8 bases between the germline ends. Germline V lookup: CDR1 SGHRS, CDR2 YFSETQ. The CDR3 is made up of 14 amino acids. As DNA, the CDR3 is TGCGCCAGCAGCTTGGGTGGGAGCAATGAAAAACTGTTTTTT. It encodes CASSLGGSNEKLFF.

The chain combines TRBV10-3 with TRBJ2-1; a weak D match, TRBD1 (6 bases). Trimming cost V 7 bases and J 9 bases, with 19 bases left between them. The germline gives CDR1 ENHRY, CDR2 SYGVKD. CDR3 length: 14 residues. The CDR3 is CAIMPILGAGEQFF. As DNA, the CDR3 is TGTGCCATCATGCCAATCTTGGGGGCCGGTGAGCAGTTCTTC.

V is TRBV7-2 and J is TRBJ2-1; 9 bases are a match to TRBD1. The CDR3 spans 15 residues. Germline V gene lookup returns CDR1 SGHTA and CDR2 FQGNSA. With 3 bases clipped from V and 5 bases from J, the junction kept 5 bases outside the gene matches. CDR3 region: CASSFTGGAHNEQFF. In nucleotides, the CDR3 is TGTGCCAGCAGCTTCACAGGGGGCGCCCACAATGAGCAGTTCTTC.

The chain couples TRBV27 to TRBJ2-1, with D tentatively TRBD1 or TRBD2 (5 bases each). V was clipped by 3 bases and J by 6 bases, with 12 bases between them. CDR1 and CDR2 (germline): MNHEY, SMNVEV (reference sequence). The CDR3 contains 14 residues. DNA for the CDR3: TGTGCCAGCAGTTTGAGGCAGGGACGCAATGAGCAGTTCTTC. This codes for CASSLRQGRNEQFF.

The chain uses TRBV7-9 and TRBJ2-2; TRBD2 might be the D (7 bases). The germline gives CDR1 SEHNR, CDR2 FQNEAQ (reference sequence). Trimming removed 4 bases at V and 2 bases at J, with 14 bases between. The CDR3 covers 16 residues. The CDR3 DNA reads TGTGCCAGCAGCTCACCCGGGGGGCTAAACACCGGGGAGCTGTTTTTT. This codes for CASSSPGGLNTGELFF. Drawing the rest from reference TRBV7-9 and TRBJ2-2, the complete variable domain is DTGVSQNPRHKITKRGQNVTFRCDPISEHNRLYWYRQTLGQGPEFLTYFQNEAQLEKSRLLSDRFSAERPKGSFSTLEIQRTEQGDSAMYLCASSSPGGLNTGELFFGEGSRLTVL.

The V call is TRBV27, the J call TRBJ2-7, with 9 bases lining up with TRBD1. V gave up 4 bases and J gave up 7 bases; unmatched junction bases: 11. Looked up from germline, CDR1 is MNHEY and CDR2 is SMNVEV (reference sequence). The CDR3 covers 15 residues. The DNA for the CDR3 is TGTGCCAGCAGTTACGGACAGGGGAGGTCGCGAGAGCAGTACTTC. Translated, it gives CASSYGQGRSREQYF.

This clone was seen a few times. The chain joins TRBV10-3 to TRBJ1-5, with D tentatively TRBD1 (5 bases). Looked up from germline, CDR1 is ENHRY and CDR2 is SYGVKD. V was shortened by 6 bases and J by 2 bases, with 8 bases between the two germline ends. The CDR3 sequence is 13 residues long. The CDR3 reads CAISGTGNQPQHF. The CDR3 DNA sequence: TGTGCCATCAGCGGGACCGGCAATCAGCCCCAGCATTTT.

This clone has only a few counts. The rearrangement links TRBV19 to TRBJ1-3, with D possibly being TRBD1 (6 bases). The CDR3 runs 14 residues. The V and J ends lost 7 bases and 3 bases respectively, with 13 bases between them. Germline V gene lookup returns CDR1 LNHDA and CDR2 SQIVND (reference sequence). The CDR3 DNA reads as TGTGCCAGTAATCGGGGGGCGCGTGGAAACACCATATATTTT. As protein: CASNRGARGNTIYF.

The CDR3 sequence is CASSLLGSPAGELFF. For the CDR3, the DNA is TGCGCCAGCAGCTTGCTGGGGTCCCCAGCCGGGGAGCTGTTTTTT. The J gene is TRBJ2-2, the V gene TRBV5-1; D remains unclear. V gave up 1 base and J gave up 6 bases, with 13 bases separating them. Germline V CDR1 and CDR2: SGHRS, YFSETQ. The CDR3 is made up of 15 amino acids.

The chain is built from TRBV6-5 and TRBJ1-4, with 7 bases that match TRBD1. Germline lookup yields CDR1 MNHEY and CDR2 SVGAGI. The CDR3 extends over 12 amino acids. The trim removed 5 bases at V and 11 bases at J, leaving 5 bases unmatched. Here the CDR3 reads CASSLTGKKLFF. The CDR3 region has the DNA TGTGCCAGCAGTCTGACAGGGAAGAAACTGTTTTTT.

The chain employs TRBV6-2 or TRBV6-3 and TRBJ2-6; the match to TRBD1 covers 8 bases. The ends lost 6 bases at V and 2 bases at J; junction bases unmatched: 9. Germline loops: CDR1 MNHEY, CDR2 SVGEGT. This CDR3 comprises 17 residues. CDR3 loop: CASSLRQGKPGANVLTF. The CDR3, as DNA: TGTGCCAGCAGCCTTCGACAGGGGAAGCCTGGGGCCAACGTCCTGACTTTC.

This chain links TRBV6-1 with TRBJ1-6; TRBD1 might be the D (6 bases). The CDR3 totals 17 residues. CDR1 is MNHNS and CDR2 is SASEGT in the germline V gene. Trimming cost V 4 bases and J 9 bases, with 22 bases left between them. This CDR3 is CASSVPTGPPLGSPLHF. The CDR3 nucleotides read TGTGCCAGCAGTGTGCCAACAGGGCCCCCTTTAGGTTCACCCCTCCACTTT.

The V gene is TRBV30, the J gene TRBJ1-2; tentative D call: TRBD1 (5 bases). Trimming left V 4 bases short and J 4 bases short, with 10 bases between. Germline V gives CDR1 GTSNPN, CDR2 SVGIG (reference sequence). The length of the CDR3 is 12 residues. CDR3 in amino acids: CAWTGGVYGYTF. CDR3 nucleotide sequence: TGTGCCTGGACTGGGGGAGTCTATGGCTACACCTTC.

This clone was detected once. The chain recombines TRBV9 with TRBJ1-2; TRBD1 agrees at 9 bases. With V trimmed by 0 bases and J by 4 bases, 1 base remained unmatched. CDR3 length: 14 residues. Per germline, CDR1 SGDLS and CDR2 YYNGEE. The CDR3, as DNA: TGTGCCAGCAGCGTAGGGACAGGGGCCTATGGCTACACCTTC. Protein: CASSVGTGAYGYTF.

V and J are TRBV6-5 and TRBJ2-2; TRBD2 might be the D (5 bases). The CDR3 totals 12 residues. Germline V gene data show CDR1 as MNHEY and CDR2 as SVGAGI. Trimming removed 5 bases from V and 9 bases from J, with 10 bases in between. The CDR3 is CASSPRRRELFF. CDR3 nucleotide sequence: TGTGCCAGCAGTCCCCGGAGGAGGGAGCTGTTTTTT.

The CDR3 loop reads CAWSPGGGQPGKTQYF. The CDR3 region has the DNA TGTGCCTGGAGTCCAGGAGGAGGGCAGCCGGGCAAGACCCAGTACTTC. The chain employs TRBV30 and TRBJ2-5, with a weak D call TRBD2 (6 bases). Germline V gene lookup returns CDR1 GTSNPN and CDR2 SVGIG (reference sequence). Trimming pared 2 bases from V and 6 bases from J, leaving 22 bases between. This CDR3 is built from 16 residues.

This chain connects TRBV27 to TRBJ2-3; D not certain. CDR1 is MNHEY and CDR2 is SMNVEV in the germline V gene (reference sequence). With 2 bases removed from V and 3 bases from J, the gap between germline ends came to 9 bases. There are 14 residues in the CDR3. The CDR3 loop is CASSLGLVTDTQYF. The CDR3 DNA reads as TGTGCCAGCAGTTTAGGGCTAGTTACAGATACGCAGTATTTT.

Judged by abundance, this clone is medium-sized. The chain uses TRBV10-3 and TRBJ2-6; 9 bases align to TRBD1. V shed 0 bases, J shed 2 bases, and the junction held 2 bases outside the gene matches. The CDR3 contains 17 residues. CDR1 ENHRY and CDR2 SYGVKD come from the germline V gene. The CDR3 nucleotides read TGTGCCATCAGTGAGTCGACAGGGGGAACTGGGGCCAACGTCCTGACTTTC. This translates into CAISESTGGTGANVLTF.

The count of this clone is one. The chain's CDR3 is CSVGGFPYNEQFF. The CDR3 DNA sequence: TGCAGCGTTGGAGGATTTCCCTACAATGAGCAGTTCTTC. The chain combines TRBV29-1 with TRBJ2-1, with D unclear. CDR3 length: 13 amino acids. V lost 4 bases to trimming and J lost 2 bases, with 9 bases between them. Germline V gene data show CDR1 as SQVTM and CDR2 as ANQGSEA.

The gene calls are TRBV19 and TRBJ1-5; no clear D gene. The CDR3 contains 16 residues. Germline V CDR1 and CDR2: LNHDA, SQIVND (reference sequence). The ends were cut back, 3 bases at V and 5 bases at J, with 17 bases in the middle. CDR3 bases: TGTGCCAGTAGTATGCCGAGCGGCCAAACACATCAGCCCCAGCATTTT. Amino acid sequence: CASSMPSGQTHQPQHF.

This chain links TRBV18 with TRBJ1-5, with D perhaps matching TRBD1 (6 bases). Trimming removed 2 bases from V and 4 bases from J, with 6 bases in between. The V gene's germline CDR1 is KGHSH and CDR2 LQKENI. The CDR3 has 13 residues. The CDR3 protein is CASSPTGNQPQHF. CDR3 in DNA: TGTGCCAGCTCACCAACAGGGAATCAGCCCCAGCATTTT.

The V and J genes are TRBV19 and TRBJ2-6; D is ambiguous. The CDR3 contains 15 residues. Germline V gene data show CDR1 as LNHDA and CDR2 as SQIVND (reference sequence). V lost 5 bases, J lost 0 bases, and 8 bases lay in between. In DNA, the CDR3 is TGTGCCAGTAGTGCTCATAACTCTGGGGCCAACGTCCTGACTTTC. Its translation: CASSAHNSGANVLTF.

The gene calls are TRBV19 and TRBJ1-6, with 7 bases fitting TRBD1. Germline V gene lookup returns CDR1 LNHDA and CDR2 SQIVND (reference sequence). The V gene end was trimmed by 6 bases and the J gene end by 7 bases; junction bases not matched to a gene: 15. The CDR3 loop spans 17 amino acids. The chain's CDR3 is CASRKPVRQGRNSPLHF. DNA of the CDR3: TGTGCCAGTAGAAAACCCGTCCGACAGGGCCGGAATTCACCCCTCCACTTT.

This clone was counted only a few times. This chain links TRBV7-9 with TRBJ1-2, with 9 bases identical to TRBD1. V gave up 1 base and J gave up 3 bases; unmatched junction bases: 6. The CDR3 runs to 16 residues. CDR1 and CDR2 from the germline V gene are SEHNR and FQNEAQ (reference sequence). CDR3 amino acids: CASSLGLRTGDYGYTF. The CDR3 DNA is TGTGCCAGCAGCTTAGGGCTCCGGACAGGGGACTATGGCTACACCTTC.

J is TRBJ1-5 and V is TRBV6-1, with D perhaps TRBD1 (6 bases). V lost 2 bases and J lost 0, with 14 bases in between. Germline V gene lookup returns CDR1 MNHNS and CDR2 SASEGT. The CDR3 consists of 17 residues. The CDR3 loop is CASSETTGPVSNQPQHF. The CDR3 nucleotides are TGTGCCAGCAGTGAAACTACAGGGCCCGTTAGCAATCAGCCCCAGCATTTT.

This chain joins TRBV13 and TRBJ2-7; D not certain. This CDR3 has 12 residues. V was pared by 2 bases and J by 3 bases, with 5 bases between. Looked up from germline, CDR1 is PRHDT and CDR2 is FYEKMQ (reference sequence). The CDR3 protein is CASSLSDYEQYF. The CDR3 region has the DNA TGTGCCAGCAGCTTATCAGACTACGAGCAGTACTTC.